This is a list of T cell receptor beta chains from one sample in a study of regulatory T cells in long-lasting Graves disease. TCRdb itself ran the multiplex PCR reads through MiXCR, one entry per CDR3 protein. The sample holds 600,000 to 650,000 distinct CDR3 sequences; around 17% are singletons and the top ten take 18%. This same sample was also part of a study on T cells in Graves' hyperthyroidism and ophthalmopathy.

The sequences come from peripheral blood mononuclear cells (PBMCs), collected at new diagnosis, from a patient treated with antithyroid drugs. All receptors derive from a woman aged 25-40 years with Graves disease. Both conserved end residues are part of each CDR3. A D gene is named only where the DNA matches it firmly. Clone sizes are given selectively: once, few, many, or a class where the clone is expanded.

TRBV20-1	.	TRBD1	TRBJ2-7	CSPNNPGGKSYEQYF	TGCAGTCCGAACAACCCAGGGGGTAAATCCTACGAGCAGTACTTC
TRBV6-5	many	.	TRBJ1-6	CASSYWTDNSPLHF	TGTGCCAGCAGTTACTGGACAGATAATTCACCCCTCCACTTT
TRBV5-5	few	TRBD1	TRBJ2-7	CASSFRDRDYEQYF	TGTGCCAGCAGCTTCCGGGACAGGGACTACGAGCAGTACTTC
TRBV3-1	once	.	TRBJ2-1	CASSQEPHLTEDNEQFF	TGTGCCAGCAGCCAAGAGCCCCACCTAACTGAGGACAATGAGCAGTTCTTC
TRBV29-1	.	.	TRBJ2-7	CSVVNRDGSYEQYF	TGCAGCGTTGTAAATCGGGACGGCTCCTACGAGCAGTACTTC
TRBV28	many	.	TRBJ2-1	CANGRVGEQFF	TGTGCCAACGGCCGGGTTGGTGAGCAGTTCTTC
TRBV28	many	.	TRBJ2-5	CASSSLARQETQYF	TGTGCCAGCAGTTCCCTAGCGCGCCAAGAGACCCAGTACTTC
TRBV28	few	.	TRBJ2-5	CASSLWIATSGTQYF	TGTGCCAGCAGTTTATGGATCGCGACTTCGGGCACCCAGTACTTC
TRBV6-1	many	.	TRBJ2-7	CASSERGQPKQYF	TGTGCCAGCAGTGAACGCGGACAACCAAAGCAGTACTTC
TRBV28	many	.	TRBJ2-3	CASGGERGTDTQYF	TGTGCCAGCGGCGGAGAGCGGGGCACAGATACGCAGTATTTT
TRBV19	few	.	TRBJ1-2	CASTPPQTGGGYTF	TGTGCCAGTACCCCTCCGCAGACAGGAGGAGGCTACACCTTC
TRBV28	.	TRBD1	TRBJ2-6	CASSLFARDRVRGANVLTF	TGTGCCAGCAGTTTATTCGCCCGGGACAGGGTGCGAGGGGCCAACGTCCTGACTTTC
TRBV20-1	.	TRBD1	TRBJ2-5	CSASRDRGISYQETQYF	TGCAGTGCTAGTCGGGACAGGGGGATATCGTACCAAGAGACCCAGTACTTC
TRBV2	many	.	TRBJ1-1	CASRTANTEAFF	TGTGCCAGCAGGACAGCGAACACTGAAGCTTTCTTT
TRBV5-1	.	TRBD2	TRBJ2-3	CASSPGGANTQYF	TGCGCCAGCAGCCCGGGGGGGGCGAATACGCAGTATTTT
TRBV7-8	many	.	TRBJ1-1	CASSLERAGARAPEAFF	TGTGCCAGCAGCTTAGAAAGGGCAGGGGCCCGGGCCCCTGAAGCTTTCTTT
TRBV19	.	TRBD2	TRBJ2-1	CASSPRLASRSYNEQFF	TGTGCCAGTAGTCCCAGACTAGCCTCCCGCTCCTACAATGAGCAGTTCTTC